The 7 T cell receptor beta chains given below trace back to one sample, sequenced in a study of tumor-infiltrating lymphocytes in primary liver carcinoma. RNA isolated from unsorted whole blood supplied the blood RNA, with germline DNA also extracted. TCR beta cDNA was reverse-transcribed from 500 to 550 ng of total RNA. The reaction used a constant-region primer and ProtoScript II reverse transcriptase. Construction of TCR beta libraries relied on three successive nested multiplex PCR rounds employing slightly modified ARM-PCR. The first two PCR rounds used TRBV1-TRBV30 forward primers with a C-beta reverse primer, nine to eleven cycles each. Each CDR3 protein gets one entry after TCRdb re-called the multiplex PCR reads with MiXCR. The sample holds fewer than 400,000 distinct CDR3 sequences, 58% seen once. Sequenced input: peripheral blood. These receptors came from a woman aged 25 to 39 with primary liver carcinoma and hepatitis B virus infection.

This clonotype was detected many times. The CDR3 spells CASSQATGSHTDTQYF. The CDR3 DNA reads TGCGCCAGCAGCCAAGCGACAGGTTCCCACACAGATACGCAGTATTTT. The V gene is TRBV4-3, the J gene TRBJ2-3; a possible D gene is TRBD1 (6 bases). Between the trimmed V and J ends, which lost 1 base and 2 bases, there was a span of 13 bases. Germline V CDR1 and CDR2: LGHNA, YSLEER. The CDR3 is made up of 16 amino acids.

This clonotype was counted many times. This rearrangement joins TRBV11-2 to TRBJ2-5, with 10 bases lining up with TRBD2. This CDR3 contains 14 residues. V was pared by 5 bases and J by 5 bases, with 5 bases of the junction left unmatched. Germline V gene data show CDR1 as SGHAT and CDR2 as FQNNGV. Here the CDR3 DNA reads TGTGCCAGCAGCCCTAGCGGGAGAGGGGAGACCCAGTACTTC. Translation: CASSPSGRGETQYF.

The genes are TRBV4-2 and TRBJ2-2, with 12 positions matching TRBD2. Germline trimming cut 6 bases from V and 5 bases from J; bases unmatched to any gene: 7. The CDR3 consists of 16 residues. Germline V gives CDR1 LGHNA, CDR2 YNFKEQ. The CDR3 nucleotides are TGTGCCAGCAGACTAGCGGGAGGTCCCAGTACCGGGGAGCTGTTTTTT. Encoded protein: CASRLAGGPSTGELFF.

The V and J genes are TRBV7-9 and TRBJ2-7; D ambiguous. With 1 base removed from V and 2 bases from J, the gap between germline ends came to 15 bases. Germline V lookup: CDR1 SEHNR, CDR2 FQNEAQ (reference sequence). The length of the CDR3 is 16 residues. CDR3 amino acids: CASSLVTSATTYEQYF. The CDR3 DNA is TGTGCCAGCAGCTTAGTCACCTCAGCCACGACCTACGAGCAGTACTTC.

Turning to this clonotype: Sequence at one end of the junction differs from germline and may be a read error. V gene TRBV4-3 combines with J gene TRBJ2-1; D possibly corresponds to TRBD1 (6 bases). From germline, CDR1 is LGHNA and CDR2 YSLEER. The CDR3 is 14 amino acids. Written as DNA, the CDR3 is TGCGCCAGCGGCCACACAGGGTTGGTCAATGTGCAGTTCTTC. Protein: CASGHTGLVNVQFF.

This chain connects TRBV4-1 to TRBJ1-2; weak D call: TRBD1 (6 bases). The CDR3 runs 15 residues. CDR1 is MGHRA and CDR2 is YSYEKL in the germline V gene. V lost 4 bases and J 1 base, leaving 13 bases between the germline ends. CDR3 nucleotides: TGCGCCAGCAGCCTAAGACAGGTGAATAACTATGGCTACACCTTC. Protein product: CASSLRQVNNYGYTF.

With regard to this clonotype: A junction boundary mismatches the germline segment, possibly from a read error. The chain combines TRBV5-4 with TRBJ2-7; D uncertain. The CDR3 extends over 16 amino acids. Germline V lookup: CDR1 SGHNT, CDR2 YYREEE (reference sequence). In DNA, the CDR3 is TGTGCCAGCAGCACCCGATGGGTAGGATCAAGCTACGAGCAGTGCTTC. Protein: CASSTRWVGSSYEQCF.